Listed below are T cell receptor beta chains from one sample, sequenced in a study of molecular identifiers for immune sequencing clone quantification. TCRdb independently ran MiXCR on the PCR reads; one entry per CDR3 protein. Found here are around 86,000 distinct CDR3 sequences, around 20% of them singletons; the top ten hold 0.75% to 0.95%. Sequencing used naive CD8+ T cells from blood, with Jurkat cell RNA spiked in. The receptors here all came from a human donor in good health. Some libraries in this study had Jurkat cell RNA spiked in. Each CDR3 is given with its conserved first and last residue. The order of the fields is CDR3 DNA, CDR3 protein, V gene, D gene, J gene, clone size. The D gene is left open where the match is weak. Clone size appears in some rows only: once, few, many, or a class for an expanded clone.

TGTGCCAGCAGCCCGCGGGGCACTGGAAACACCATATATTTT CASSPRGTGNTIYF TRBV7-2 NA TRBJ1-3 many
TGTGCCATCAAATCTCTTGGACCGGGCGACGAGCAGTACTTC CAIKSLGPGDEQYF TRBV10-3 NA TRBJ2-7 many
TGCGCCAGCAGCCAAGGGGCTAGCGGGGTGGCCGGGGAGCTGTTTTTT CASSQGASGVAGELFF TRBV4-3 TRBD2 TRBJ2-2 many
TGCAGCGTTGATGGTGGTGGTGAAAAACTGTTTTTT CSVDGGGEKLFF TRBV29-1 NA TRBJ1-4 NA
TGTGCCAGCAGTTTATCGACAGGTAATGGGTACGAGCAGTACTTC CASSLSTGNGYEQYF TRBV27 NA TRBJ2-7 many
TGCGCCAGCAGCCAGGAGAAACTAGCGGGAGCGTCAGATGAGCAGTTCTTC CASSQEKLAGASDEQFF TRBV4-3 TRBD2 TRBJ2-1 many
TGTGCCAGCAGTTCACTAGCGGGGGGGCCCTACGAGCAGTACTTC CASSSLAGGPYEQYF TRBV27 TRBD2 TRBJ2-7 many
TGTGCTAGTGGTTTCCTCACAGATACGCAGTATTTT CASGFLTDTQYF TRBV12-5 NA TRBJ2-3 many
TGTGCCAGCAGTTACTCGACCCACAGGGGGACCTACGAGCAGTACTTC CASSYSTHRGTYEQYF TRBV6-5 TRBD1 TRBJ2-7 many
TGTGTCAGCAGCGTCGGGTTCGGGGGCTCTGGAAACGCCATATATTTT CVSSVGFGGSGNAIYF TRBV9 NA TRBJ1-3 NA
TGTGCCAGCAGCCAGGGTTACGAGCAGTACTTC CASSQGYEQYF TRBV5-5 NA TRBJ2-7 many
TGTGCCAGCATCAGGGGTGAGACCCAGTACTTC CASIRGETQYF TRBV3-2 NA TRBJ2-5 many
TGTGCCTGGAGTGTATTGGGGTTGGGTGAGCAGTTCTTC CAWSVLGLGEQFF TRBV30 NA TRBJ2-1 many
TGTGTCAGCAGCTCGACAGGGTACGAGCAGTGCTTC CVSSSTGYEQCF TRBV7-2 TRBD1 TRBJ2-7 NA
TGTGCCAGCAGCTTGGGGCCTGCAGGGTCACCCCTCCACTTT CASSLGPAGSPLHF TRBV5-6 NA TRBJ1-6 many
TGTGCCAGCAGTTTAAGCCTGGGGGGCACTGAAGCTTTCTTT CASSLSLGGTEAFF TRBV12-3/TRBV12-4 NA TRBJ1-1 many
TGTGCCAGCAGTTACTCGACACTAGCGGACTACAATGAGCAGTTCTTC CASSYSTLADYNEQFF TRBV6-2/TRBV6-3 TRBD2 TRBJ2-1 few
TGCGCCAGCAGCCAAGATACGACAGTATATGGCTACACCTTC CASSQDTTVYGYTF TRBV4-3 NA TRBJ1-2 many
TGCGCCAGCAGCCAAGTCAGCGGAAATAATTCACCCCTCCACTTT CASSQVSGNNSPLHF TRBV4-1 NA TRBJ1-6 many
TGTGCCAGCAGTTACTTGGCCACCGGTTACGAGCAGTACTTC CASSYLATGYEQYF TRBV6-2/TRBV6-3 NA TRBJ2-7 few
TGTGCCAGCAGTTACCACACAAGTCCCGTCACACACGATGAGCAGTTCTTC CASSYHTSPVTHDEQFF TRBV6-5 NA TRBJ2-1 many
TGCGCCAGCAGCCAAGTATCTAGCGGGGGGGCCACCGGGGAGCTGTTTTTT CASSQVSSGGATGELFF TRBV4-1 TRBD2 TRBJ2-2 many
TGTGCCGCCATAAGGCGGCGTGAAAAACTGTTTTTT CAAIRRREKLFF TRBV7-3 NA TRBJ1-4 many
TGTGCCAGTAGTATCTTGACAGGGGATCAGCCCCAGCATTTT CASSILTGDQPQHF TRBV19 TRBD1 TRBJ1-5 many
TGTGCCAGCAGTTTAAGGGGACGAAACTATGGCTACGCCTTC CASSLRGRNYGYAF TRBV27 NA TRBJ1-2 NA
TGTGCCAGCAGTCCCGTTACAGGGGATGAAAAACTGTTTTTT CASSPVTGDEKLFF TRBV27 TRBD1 TRBJ1-4 NA
TGTGCCATCCCGGGACTAGTGGCAGATACGCAGTATTTT CAIPGLVADTQYF TRBV6-1 TRBD2 TRBJ2-3 many
TGTGCCAGCAGTCTCTTAGGGGGCGAGCAGTACTTC CASSLLGGEQYF TRBV6-1 NA TRBJ2-7 many
TGTGCCTGGAGTTACGGGACGTTCGCGGAGAACACTGAAGCTTTCTTT CAWSYGTFAENTEAFF TRBV30 NA TRBJ1-1 many
TGTGCCAGCTCACCACCTCAGGGGGATTTCACTGAAGCTTTCTTT CASSPPQGDFTEAFF TRBV18 TRBD1 TRBJ1-1 many
TGTGCCAGCAGCCCTCAGACAGGGGGCTATTTCAATGAGCAGTTCTTC CASSPQTGGYFNEQFF TRBV11-2 TRBD1 TRBJ2-1 many
TGCGCCAACCCGACTAGAGGCGGGCTTAGCGCCACAGATACGCAGTATTTT CANPTRGGLSATDTQYF TRBV10-2 NA TRBJ2-3 many
TGCAGTGCTAGAGATTTGGGGGGGGAAACCTACGAGCAGTACTTC CSARDLGGETYEQYF TRBV20-1 TRBD2 TRBJ2-7 many
TGTGCCAGCAGTTACGGCTTGGGTCAGCCCCAGCATTTT CASSYGLGQPQHF TRBV6-5 NA TRBJ1-5 many
TGTGCCTGGGGTTACCTTGGCGGGGAGCTGTTTTTT CAWGYLGGELFF TRBV30 NA TRBJ2-2 many
TGTGCCAGCAGAGGGACTAGCGAGCCCCCCCACGAGCAGTACTTC CASRGTSEPPHEQYF TRBV2 TRBD2 TRBJ2-7 many
TGTGCCAGCAGCCCGGCGATAACGTACGAGCAGTACTTC CASSPAITYEQYF TRBV7-9 NA TRBJ2-7 many
TGTGCCAGCAGCTATCTAACGGGCTTAACAGATACGCAGTATTTT CASSYLTGLTDTQYF TRBV7-2 NA TRBJ2-3 many
TGTGCCAGCAGCCAAGATGAGTCGGCGTGGGAGACCCAGTACTTC CASSQDESAWETQYF TRBV4-2 NA TRBJ2-5 many
TGCGCCAGCAGCCAAGATGTTTCTGTTTCCTACGAGCAGTACTTC CASSQDVSVSYEQYF TRBV4-3 NA TRBJ2-7 many
TGTGCCAGCAGCCTTTCTACCCAGACAGGGGCTCACACTGAAGCTTTCTTT CASSLSTQTGAHTEAFF TRBV9 TRBD1 TRBJ1-1 many
TGTGCCAGCAGTTACGGCCTGGGGAGGGAAAAACTGTTTTTT CASSYGLGREKLFF TRBV6-5 NA TRBJ1-4 many
TGTGCCAGCAGACAGGGCCGAACCTACGAGCAGTACTTC CASRQGRTYEQYF TRBV6-1 NA TRBJ2-7 many
TGCGCCAGCAGTCCCCAACAGGGGAGCCAGCCCCAGCATTTT CASSPQQGSQPQHF TRBV23-1 TRBD1 TRBJ1-5 NA
TGTGCCAGCAGCCACGGACTAGCGGGTAACACAGATACGCAGTATTTT CASSHGLAGNTDTQYF TRBV7-9 TRBD2 TRBJ2-3 many
TGCAGCGTTTTGACAGTTTCCTACGAGCAGTACTTC CSVLTVSYEQYF TRBV29-1 NA TRBJ2-7 many